These 29 T cell receptor beta chains were all obtained from the same sample, sequenced in a study of blood T cell repertoires in COVID-19. TCRdb's copy holds only in-frame clones and misses some; the assay was immunoSEQ multiplex PCR. The repertoire includes some 400,000 clones, 70% to 90% of them detected once, and 2.3% sits in the top ten. The sample taken for sequencing was peripheral blood. Receptor source: a woman aged 55-69 years with COVID-19, enrolled during active disease.

The V call is TRBV5-6, the J call TRBJ1-4; possible D gene TRBD1, 5 bases. This CDR3 spans 14 amino acids. The germline gives CDR1 SGHDT, CDR2 YYEEEE. V was shortened by 6 bases and J by 8 bases, with 17 bases between the two germline ends. CDR3 coding DNA: TGTGCCAGCACCTCCCCTGGGTGGGGCGAAAAACTGTTTTTT. This codes for CASTSPGWGEKLFF. Combining the CDR3 with reference TRBV5-6 and TRBJ1-4 gives the whole variable domain DAGVTQSPTHLIKTRGQQVTLRCSPKSGHDTVSWYQQALGQGPQFIFQYYEEEERQRGNFPDRFSGHQFPNYSSELNVNALLLGDSALYLCASTSPGWGEKLFFGSGTQLSVL.

The rearrangement uses TRBV7-2 and TRBJ1-2, with D uncertain. Germline CDR1 SGHTA, CDR2 FQGNSA. V was pared by 1 base and J by 5 bases, with 11 bases between. This CDR3 has 14 amino acids. The CDR3 nucleotides read TGTGCCAGCAGCTTAGGGGAGGGCCTTTATGGCTACACCTTC. Protein product: CASSLGEGLYGYTF.

The chain employs TRBV5-1 and TRBJ2-5; TRBD1 agrees at 10 bases. The CDR3 runs 18 residues. J lost 2 bases, V lost 0 bases, and 10 bases had no gene match. Germline values: CDR1 SGHRS, CDR2 YFSETQ. The CDR3 DNA reads TGCGCCAGCAGCTTGGCGGGGGGGACAGGGGCCTTACAAGAGACCCAGTACTTC. As protein: CASSLAGGTGALQETQYF.

The genes are TRBV18 and TRBJ1-6, with D perhaps TRBD1 (5 bases). Germline assignment: CDR1 KGHSH and CDR2 LQKENI. This CDR3 is 16 amino acids long. The V end lost 2 bases, the J end lost 9 bases, and 17 bases lay between the germline ends. The CDR3 sequence is CASSPVGTSLGSPLHF. DNA of the CDR3: TGTGCCAGCTCACCAGTCGGGACTTCCCTCGGTTCACCCCTCCACTTT. The variable domain in full, with the rest retrieved from reference TRBV18 and TRBJ1-6, is NAGVMQNPRHLVRRRGQEARLRCSPMKGHSHVYWYRQLPEEGLKFMVYLQKENIIDESGMPKERFSAEFPKEGPSILRIQQVVRGDSAAYFCASSPVGTSLGSPLHFGNGTRLTVT.

The rearrangement joins TRBV27 to TRBJ2-7; tentative D call: TRBD2 (6 bases). CDR1 MNHEY and CDR2 SMNVEV come from the germline V gene (reference sequence). The CDR3 spans 17 residues. The V and J ends lost 0 bases and 0 bases respectively, with 15 bases between them. The CDR3 nucleotides read TGTGCCAGCAGTTTATCGAAATTTCGGGACTCCTCCTACGAGCAGTACTTC. Translating gives CASSLSKFRDSSYEQYF.

V usage is TRBV6-5 and J usage is TRBJ2-5, with 9 bases aligning to TRBD1. CDR3 length: 15 amino acids. V shed 6 bases, J shed 6 bases, and the junction held 11 bases outside the gene matches. CDR1 and CDR2 from the germline V gene are MNHEY and SVGAGI. CDR3 residues: CASSIPGQGRQTQYF. Here the CDR3 DNA reads TGTGCCAGCAGCATCCCGGGACAGGGCCGGCAGACCCAGTACTTC.

The sample holds a few counts of this clone. The chain employs TRBV7-2 and TRBJ1-6; possible D gene TRBD1, 6 bases. V dropped 3 bases and J dropped 8 bases, with 11 bases sitting between them. The germline CDR1 and CDR2 sequences are SGHTA and FQGNSA. The CDR3 runs to 14 residues. The CDR3 DNA follows: TGTGCCAGCAGCTTCCGGGGGGCCGATTCACCCCTCCACTTT. Its translation: CASSFRGADSPLHF.

V and J are TRBV6-5 and TRBJ2-7, with TRBD2 matching 12 bases. Germline CDR1 MNHEY, CDR2 SVGAGI. CDR3 length: 15 amino acids. Trimming removed 7 bases from V and 4 bases from J; junction bases left unmatched: 8. The CDR3 DNA reads as TGTGCCAGCACCCAATATGGACTAGCGGGGTACGAGCAGTACTTC. This sequence encodes CASTQYGLAGYEQYF.

The table lists this clone with a count of one. This rearrangement joins TRBV4-1 to TRBJ1-5, with 8 nucleotides matching TRBD1. This CDR3 comprises 14 residues. Germline lookup yields CDR1 MGHRA and CDR2 YSYEKL. J gave up 6 bases and V 5 bases, and 6 bases lay outside the gene matches. DNA for the CDR3: TGCGCCAGCAGCATAACAGGGGGGGTTCAGCCCCAGCATTTT. Protein sequence: CASSITGGVQPQHF.

The chain couples TRBV9 to TRBJ1-6; 10 bases are a match to TRBD1. This CDR3 comprises 16 residues. The V gene end was trimmed by 2 bases and the J gene end by 7 bases; junction bases not matched to a gene: 6. Germline assignment: CDR1 SGDLS and CDR2 YYNGEE. Here the CDR3 reads CASSVRGDRGNSPLHF. The CDR3 DNA reads as TGTGCCAGCAGCGTCCGCGGGGACAGGGGAAATTCACCCCTCCACTTT. The complete variable domain, with remaining parts taken from reference TRBV9 and TRBJ1-6, reads DSGVTQTPKHLITATGQRVTLRCSPRSGDLSVYWYQQSLDQGLQFLIQYYNGEERAKGNILERFSAQQFPDLHSELNLSSLELGDSALYFCASSVRGDRGNSPLHFGNGTRLTVT.

V and J are TRBV19 and TRBJ2-1; a possible D gene is TRBD2 (5 bases). Trimming removed 4 bases at V and 0 bases at J, with 13 bases between. Per the germline V gene, CDR1 is LNHDA and CDR2 is SQIVND (reference sequence). CDR3 size: 16 residues. The CDR3 loop reads CASSRSSGSSYNEQFF. The CDR3 region has the DNA TGTGCCAGTAGTAGATCCAGCGGAAGCTCCTACAATGAGCAGTTCTTC. Using reference TRBV19 and TRBJ2-1 for the parts outside the CDR3, the full variable domain is DGGITQSPKYLFRKEGQNVTLSCEQNLNHDAMYWYRQDPGQGLRLIYYSQIVNDFQKGDIAEGYSVSREKKESFPLTVTSAQKNPTAFYLCASSRSSGSSYNEQFFGPGTRLTVL.

V usage is TRBV15 and J usage is TRBJ2-1; TRBD2 matches 11 bases. CDR1 is LNHNV, CDR2 YYDKDF, per germline (reference sequence). The CDR3 spans 16 residues. The ends lost 0 bases at V and 9 bases at J; junction bases unmatched: 7. The CDR3 loop is CATSRDSGGASIEQFF. The CDR3, as DNA: TGTGCCACCAGCAGAGATAGCGGGGGGGCCTCCATTGAGCAGTTCTTC.

The V gene is TRBV6-5, the J gene TRBJ1-1; D might be TRBD1 (6 bases). CDR3 length: 13 residues. Germline loops: CDR1 MNHEY, CDR2 SVGAGI. Trimming pared 6 bases from V and 4 bases from J, leaving 12 bases between. The CDR3 DNA follows: TGTGCCAGCAGAGGGGGTGGGACCACTGAAGCTTTCTTT. Translating it yields CASRGGGTTEAFF.

This chain joins TRBV18 and TRBJ2-2, with D perhaps matching TRBD2 (5 bases). The CDR3 has 15 amino acids. Looked up from germline, CDR1 is KGHSH and CDR2 is LQKENI. The V and J ends lost 1 base and 4 bases respectively, with 10 bases between them. CDR3 region: CASSPLGVFTGELFF. The CDR3 nucleotides are TGTGCCAGCTCACCACTCGGGGTGTTCACCGGGGAGCTGTTTTTT. Together with reference TRBV18 and TRBJ2-2, the CDR3 gives the full variable domain: NAGVMQNPRHLVRRRGQEARLRCSPMKGHSHVYWYRQLPEEGLKFMVYLQKENIIDESGMPKERFSAEFPKEGPSILRIQQVVRGDSAAYFCASSPLGVFTGELFFGEGSRLTVL.

The chain couples TRBV12-3 or TRBV12-4 to TRBJ2-5; 8 bases fit TRBD2. This CDR3 is built from 13 residues. With V trimmed by 7 bases and J by 2 bases, 3 bases remained unmatched. In DNA form, the CDR3 reads TGTGCCAGCACGGGGGGGCGACAAGAGACCCAGTACTTC. Translation gives CASTGGRQETQYF.

CDR3 protein: CATLGKGRYEQYF. In DNA, the CDR3 is TGTGCCACCCTTGGGAAAGGGAGATACGAGCAGTACTTC. This chain links TRBV6-5 with TRBJ2-7; a weak D match, TRBD2 (5 bases). Germline V gene sequence: CDR1 MNHEY, CDR2 SVGAGI. This CDR3 comprises 13 residues. The V end lost 10 bases, the J end lost 4 bases, and 17 bases lay between the germline ends.

This rearrangement joins TRBV6-5 to TRBJ2-1, with 9 bases identical to TRBD2. The CDR3 runs 15 residues. V trimming: 2 bases; J trimming: 4 bases; junction bases outside the gene matches: 3. CDR1 and CDR2 from the germline V gene are MNHEY and SVGAGI. CDR3 in DNA: TGTGCCAGCAGTTACGGCGGGGGGGCGTACAATGAGCAGTTCTTC. This sequence encodes CASSYGGGAYNEQFF.

The chain combines TRBV29-1 with TRBJ2-3; D not certain. Germline V gene lookup returns CDR1 SQVTM and CDR2 ANQGSEA. CDR3 length: 13 residues. Trimming removed 2 bases at V and 0 bases at J, with 6 bases between. CDR3 amino acids: CSVEQTSTDTQYF. CDR3 nucleotide sequence: TGCAGCGTTGAACAGACTAGCACAGATACGCAGTATTTT.

V is TRBV11-3 and J is TRBJ1-6; D not resolved. This CDR3 is built from 13 residues. Deletions cut 0 bases from V and 7 bases from J, with 4 bases between. Per the germline V gene, CDR1 is SGHNT and CDR2 is YENEEA. This CDR3 reads CASSLDLNSPLHF. The CDR3, as DNA: TGTGCCAGCAGCTTAGATTTAAATTCACCCCTCCACTTT.

The chain is built from TRBV11-2 and TRBJ1-2, with D possibly being TRBD1 (5 bases). The germline CDR1 and CDR2 sequences are SGHAT and FQNNGV. This CDR3 is built from 14 residues. V was pared by 4 bases and J by 5 bases, with 14 bases between. CDR3 residues: CASSSLGGKYGYTF. The CDR3 coding sequence is TGTGCCAGCAGCTCCCTGGGGGGGAAATATGGCTACACCTTC.

CDR3 coding DNA: TGCGCCAGCAGCTCGCAGGGGCAGGCCTGGGAGACCCAGTACTTC. It encodes CASSSQGQAWETQYF. The chain couples TRBV5-1 to TRBJ2-5; a possible D gene is TRBD1 (6 bases). Trimming pared 3 bases from V and 5 bases from J, leaving 17 bases between. The CDR3 runs 15 residues. The germline V gene encodes CDR1 SGHRS and CDR2 YFSETQ.

The table lists this clone with a count of one. V is TRBV5-4 and J is TRBJ1-1, with 9 positions matching TRBD1. Germline V gives CDR1 SGHNT, CDR2 YYREEE (reference sequence). The J segment lost 3 bases and the V segment lost 6 bases, leaving 9 bases of the junction unmatched. CDR3 length: 15 residues. The CDR3 nucleotides read TGTGCCAGCACCGCGACAGGGGGTTTTCACACTGAAGCTTTCTTT. It translates to CASTATGGFHTEAFF.

This rearrangement joins TRBV11-2 to TRBJ1-1, with 10 bases that match TRBD1. V shed 5 bases, J shed 0 bases, and the junction held 6 bases outside the gene matches. The CDR3 runs 16 residues. CDR1 and CDR2 (germline): SGHAT, FQNNGV. CDR3 DNA sequence: TGTGCCAGCAGCCCCGGGACAGGGGTAATGAACACTGAAGCTTTCTTT. Amino acid sequence: CASSPGTGVMNTEAFF.

J is TRBJ2-2 and V is TRBV5-1, with 8 bases lining up with TRBD1. Germline CDR1 is SGHRS and CDR2 is YFSETQ. This CDR3 has 16 amino acids. V gave up 4 bases and J gave up 1 base; unmatched junction bases: 6. The CDR3 sequence is CASSAGQGKNTGELFF. The CDR3 coding sequence is TGCGCCAGCAGCGCCGGACAGGGAAAGAACACCGGGGAGCTGTTTTTT.

The chain carries TRBV5-5 and TRBJ1-2; TRBD1 might be the D (6 bases). CDR3 length: 12 amino acids. The germline V and J ends were trimmed by 4 bases and 8 bases, with 12 bases remaining between them. Per germline, CDR1 SGHKS and CDR2 YYEKEE (reference sequence). Written as DNA, the CDR3 is TGTGCCAGCAGCGGGACAACACCAGGCTACACCTTC. Its protein is CASSGTTPGYTF.

CDR3 loop: CASTPAGGGNTIYF. DNA of the CDR3: TGCGCCAGCACCCCCGCAGGTGGGGGAAACACCATATATTTT. The chain combines TRBV5-1 with TRBJ1-3; unclear D gene. Trimming pared 6 bases from V and 4 bases from J, leaving 14 bases between. Germline V lookup: CDR1 SGHRS, CDR2 YFSETQ. The CDR3 contains 14 residues.

The V gene is TRBV19, the J gene TRBJ1-5, with 7 bases lining up with TRBD1. This CDR3 has 16 amino acids. Germline CDR1 reads LNHDA; CDR2 reads SQIVND (reference sequence). The V segment lost 5 bases and the J segment 1 base; nucleotides outside the gene matches: 8. The CDR3 coding sequence is TGTGCCAGTAGTGCCCACAGGGGTTCGAGCAATCAGCCCCAGCATTTT. It yields the protein CASSAHRGSSNQPQHF. The full variable domain, with the rest looked up from reference TRBV19 and TRBJ1-5, is DGGITQSPKYLFRKEGQNVTLSCEQNLNHDAMYWYRQDPGQGLRLIYYSQIVNDFQKGDIAEGYSVSREKKESFPLTVTSAQKNPTAFYLCASSAHRGSSNQPQHFGDGTRLSIL.

This clone turned up a few times. The chain is built from TRBV11-3 and TRBJ2-7, with 9 bases fitting TRBD1. V gave up 8 bases and J gave up 7 bases; unmatched junction bases: 12. Germline CDR1 is SGHNT and CDR2 is YENEEA. CDR3 length equals 14 residues. The CDR3 bases are TGTGCCAGCTCCTCCGGACAGGGGAGAGGGGAGCAGTACTTC. Encoded protein: CASSSGQGRGEQYF.

The chain has TRBV19 and TRBJ1-2; D is ambiguous. The V end lost 3 bases, the J end lost 11 bases, and 13 bases lay between the germline ends. CDR3 length: 12 residues. The germline CDR1 and CDR2 sequences are LNHDA and SQIVND (reference sequence). The CDR3 protein is CASSMQLKRYTF. In DNA, the CDR3 is TGTGCCAGTAGTATGCAGCTAAAGAGGTACACCTTC.